This T cell receptor beta chain was sequenced for a study of human T cells and chemical hapten exposure. Whole-study context: Sensitization used 2% DPC on about 2 cm by about 2 cm upper inner arm skin.

Library construction involved attaching unique molecular identifiers to individual cDNA molecules, which allowed quantitative, reproducible TCR counting. From the RACE reads, TCRdb called clonotypes with MiXCR, one entry per CDR3 protein. There are about 200,000 distinct CDR3 sequences in the sample; around 25% occur only once, and approximately 2.3% lies in the top ten. There are 14 residues in the CDR3. CDR1 is SGHRS, CDR2 YFSETQ, per germline. Between the trimmed V and J ends, which lost 1 base and 2 bases, there was a span of 10 bases. As to time point: patch test 3, about 24 weeks after DPC sensitization. Treatment specified: therapeutic diphenylcyclopropenone sensitization with weekly scalp DPC. RNA extraction used unfractionated whole blood as the source of total RNA.

This sequence joins TRBV5-1 and TRBJ2-7, with D perhaps TRBD1 or TRBD2 (6 bases each). The sequencing here drew on whole blood, taken in connection with sensitization to the hapten diphenylcyclopropenone (DPC). The TCR was taken from a woman in her thirties or forties with alopecia areata. Some clones in this sample may be carry-over from other donors' samples. The CDR3 DNA reads TGCGCCAGCAGCTTGATGAGGGGGGCCTACGAGCAGTACTTC. Translated, it gives CASSLMRGAYEQYF.